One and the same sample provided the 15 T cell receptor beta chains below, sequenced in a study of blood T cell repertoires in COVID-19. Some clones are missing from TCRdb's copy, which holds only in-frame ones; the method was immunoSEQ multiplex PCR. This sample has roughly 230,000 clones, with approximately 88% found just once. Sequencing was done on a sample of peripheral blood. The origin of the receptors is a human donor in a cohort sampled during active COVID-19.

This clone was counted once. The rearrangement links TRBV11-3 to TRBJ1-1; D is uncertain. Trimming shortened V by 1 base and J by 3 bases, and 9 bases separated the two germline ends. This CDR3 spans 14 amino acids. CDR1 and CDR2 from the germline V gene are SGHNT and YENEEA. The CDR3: CASSLGTGYTEAFF. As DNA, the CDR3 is TGTGCCAGCAGCTTAGGGACGGGGTACACTGAAGCTTTCTTT.

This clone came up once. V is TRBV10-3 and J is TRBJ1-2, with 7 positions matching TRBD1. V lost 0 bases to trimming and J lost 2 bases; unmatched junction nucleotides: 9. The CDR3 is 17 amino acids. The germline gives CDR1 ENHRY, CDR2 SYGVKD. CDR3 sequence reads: CAISESRGGEPNYGYTF. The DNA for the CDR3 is TGTGCCATCAGTGAGTCGAGAGGGGGCGAGCCCAACTATGGCTACACCTTC.

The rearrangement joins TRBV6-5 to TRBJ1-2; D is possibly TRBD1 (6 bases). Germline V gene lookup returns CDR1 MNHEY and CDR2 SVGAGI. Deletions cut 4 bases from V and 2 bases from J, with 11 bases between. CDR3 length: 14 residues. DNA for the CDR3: TGTGCCAGCAGTTCGGGACACCTAAACTATGGCTACACCTTC. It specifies CASSSGHLNYGYTF.

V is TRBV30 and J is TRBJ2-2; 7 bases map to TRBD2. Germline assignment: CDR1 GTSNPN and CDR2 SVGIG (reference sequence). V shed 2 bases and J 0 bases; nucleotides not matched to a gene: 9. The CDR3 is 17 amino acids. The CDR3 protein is CAWSRSKTSANTGELFF. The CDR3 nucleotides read TGTGCCTGGAGTCGGTCTAAAACTAGCGCGAACACCGGGGAGCTGTTTTTT.

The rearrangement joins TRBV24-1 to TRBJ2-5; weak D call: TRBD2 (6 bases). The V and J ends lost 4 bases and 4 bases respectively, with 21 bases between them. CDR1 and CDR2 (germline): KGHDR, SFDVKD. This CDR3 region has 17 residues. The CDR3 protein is CATSEGRAAGLGETQYF. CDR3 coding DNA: TGTGCCACCAGTGAAGGTCGGGCAGCGGGCCTTGGAGAGACCCAGTACTTC.

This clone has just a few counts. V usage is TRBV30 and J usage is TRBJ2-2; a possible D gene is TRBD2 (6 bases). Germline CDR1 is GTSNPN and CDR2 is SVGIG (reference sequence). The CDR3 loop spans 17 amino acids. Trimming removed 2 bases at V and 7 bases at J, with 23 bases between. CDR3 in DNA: TGTGCCTGGAGTTTCTGGAGGGCCCGCTCCTCTGGCGGGGAGCTGTTTTTT. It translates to CAWSFWRARSSGGELFF.

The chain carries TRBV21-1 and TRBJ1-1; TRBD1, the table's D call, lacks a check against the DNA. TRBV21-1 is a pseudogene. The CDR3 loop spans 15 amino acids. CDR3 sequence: CASSRNNRWNTEAFF. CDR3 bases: TGTGCCAGCAGCAGGAATAACAGGTGGAACACTGAAGCTTTCTTT.

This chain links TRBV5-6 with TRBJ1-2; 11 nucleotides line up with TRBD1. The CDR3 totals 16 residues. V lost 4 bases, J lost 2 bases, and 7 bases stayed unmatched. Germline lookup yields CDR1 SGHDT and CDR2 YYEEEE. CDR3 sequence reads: CASSEGTGGLNYGYTF. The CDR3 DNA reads TGTGCCAGCAGCGAAGGGACAGGGGGTTTAAACTATGGCTACACCTTC. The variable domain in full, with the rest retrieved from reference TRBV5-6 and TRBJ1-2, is DAGVTQSPTHLIKTRGQQVTLRCSPKSGHDTVSWYQQALGQGPQFIFQYYEEEERQRGNFPDRFSGHQFPNYSSELNVNALLLGDSALYLCASSEGTGGLNYGYTFGSGTRLTVV.

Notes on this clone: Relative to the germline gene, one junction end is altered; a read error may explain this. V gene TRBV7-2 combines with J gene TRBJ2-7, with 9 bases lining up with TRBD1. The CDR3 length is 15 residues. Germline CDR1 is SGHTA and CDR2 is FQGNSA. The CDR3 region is CASSQPGQGAYAQYF. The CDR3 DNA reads TGTGCCAGCAGCCAACCGGGACAGGGCGCTTACGCGCAGTACTTC.

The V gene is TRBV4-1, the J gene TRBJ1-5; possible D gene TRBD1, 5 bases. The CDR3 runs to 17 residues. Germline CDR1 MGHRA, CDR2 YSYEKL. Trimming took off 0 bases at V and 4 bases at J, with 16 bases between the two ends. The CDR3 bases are TGCGCCAGCAGCCAAGAACTAGCCCTTGGGGGTAATCAGCCCCAGCATTTT. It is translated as CASSQELALGGNQPQHF.

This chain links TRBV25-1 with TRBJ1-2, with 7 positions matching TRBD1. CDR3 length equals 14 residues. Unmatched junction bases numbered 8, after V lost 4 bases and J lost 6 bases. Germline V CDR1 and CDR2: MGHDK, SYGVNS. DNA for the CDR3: TGTGCCAGCAGTGTTGGAGACAGGGCCCATGGCTACACCTTC. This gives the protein CASSVGDRAHGYTF.

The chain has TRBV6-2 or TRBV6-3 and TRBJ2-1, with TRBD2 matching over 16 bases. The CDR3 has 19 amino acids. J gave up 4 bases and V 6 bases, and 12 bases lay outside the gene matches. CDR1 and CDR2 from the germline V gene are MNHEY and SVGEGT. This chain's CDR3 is CASSPKGTSGGAWYNEQFF. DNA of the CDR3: TGTGCCAGCAGCCCAAAAGGGACTAGCGGGGGGGCCTGGTACAATGAGCAGTTCTTC.

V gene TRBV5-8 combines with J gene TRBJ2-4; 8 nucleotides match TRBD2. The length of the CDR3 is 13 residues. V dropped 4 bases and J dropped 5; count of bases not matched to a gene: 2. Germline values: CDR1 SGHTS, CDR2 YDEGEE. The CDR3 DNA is TGTGCCAGCAGCCTGCGGGGGGAAAACATTCAGTACTTC. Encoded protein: CASSLRGENIQYF.

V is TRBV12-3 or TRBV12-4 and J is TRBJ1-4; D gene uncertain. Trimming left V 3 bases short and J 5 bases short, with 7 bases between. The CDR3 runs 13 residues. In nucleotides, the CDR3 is TGTGCCAGCAGTTTTTGGCAGAATGAAAAACTGTTTTTT. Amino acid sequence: CASSFWQNEKLFF.

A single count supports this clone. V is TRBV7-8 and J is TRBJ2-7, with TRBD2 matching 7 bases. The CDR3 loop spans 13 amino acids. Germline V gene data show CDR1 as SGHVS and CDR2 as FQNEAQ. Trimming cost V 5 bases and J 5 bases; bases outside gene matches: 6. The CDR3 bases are TGTGCCAGCAGCCAGGGACTAAATAACGAGCAGTACTTC. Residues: CASSQGLNNEQYF.